These T cell receptor beta chains were read from a single sample in a study of T cell changes during pregnancy in multiple sclerosis. Produced via immunoSEQ multiplex PCR; TCRdb's table is partial and in-frame only. The table includes tens of thousands of clones, about nine tenths detected once. Here the sequenced sample was peripheral blood, taken in the second trimester of pregnancy. These receptor sequences come from a female donor in good health, enrolled as a control in a pregnancy study. Each CDR3 is given with its conserved first and last residue. Each record gives: CDR3 length, J gene, clone size, D gene, V gene, CDR3 protein, CDR3 DNA. The D gene is left open where the match is weak. Clone size is shown for a subset of rows, as once, few, many or a class of expanded clone.

14	TRBJ2-7	-	-	TRBV27	CASRSGTTYYEQYF	TGTGCCAGCCGGTCCGGGACAACCTACTACGAGCAGTACTTC
15	TRBJ1-1	-	-	TRBV6-6	CASSYSGGERTEAFF	TGTGCCAGCAGTTACTCGGGGGGGGAGAGGACTGAAGCTTTCTTT
11	TRBJ1-1	few	TRBD1	TRBV29-1	CSVDRATEAFF	TGCAGCGTCGACAGGGCCACTGAAGCTTTCTTT
15	TRBJ2-5	-	TRBD1	TRBV5-1	CASSLGQGAGETQYF	TGCGCCAGCAGCTTGGGACAGGGGGCCGGGGAGACCCAGTACTTC
16	TRBJ1-3	-	TRBD1	TRBV25-1	CASSEPGGQGGNTIYF	TGTGCCAGCAGTGAGCCCGGGGGACAGGGAGGAAACACCATATATTTT
14	TRBJ2-7	once	TRBD1	TRBV7-3	CASSSQGARDEQYF	TGTGCCAGCAGCTCACAGGGGGCCAGAGACGAGCAGTACTTC
14	TRBJ1-2	-	TRBD1	TRBV19	CASSQTGTVYGYTF	TGTGCCAGTAGTCAAACCGGGACAGTCTATGGCTACACCTTC
12	TRBJ2-2	-	-	TRBV11-2	CASSHNTGELFF	TGTGCCAGCAGTCATAACACCGGGGAGCTGTTTTTT
14	TRBJ1-1	-	-	TRBV9	CASSDTWWNTEAFF	TGTGCCAGCAGCGACACGTGGTGGAACACTGAAGCTTTCTTT
19	TRBJ1-3	-	TRBD1	TRBV13	CASSSLDQNRGLRGNTIYF	TGTGCCAGCAGCTCCCTAGACCAAAACAGGGGGCTAAGAGGAAACACCATATATTTT
14	TRBJ1-3	-	-	TRBV2	CASKKEIPGNTIYF	TGTGCCAGCAAGAAGGAGATTCCCGGAAACACCATATATTTT
18	TRBJ2-2	-	-	TRBV27	CASSWSRRWVRVPGELFF	TGTGCCAGCAGTTGGTCCCGGCGGTGGGTGCGGGTACCCGGGGAGCTGTTTTTT
16	TRBJ2-1	-	TRBD2	TRBV15	CATSRDLGGRINEQFF	TGTGCCACCAGCAGAGATCTTGGCGGGAGAATTAATGAGCAGTTCTTC
20	TRBJ1-6	-	TRBD1	TRBV18	CASSQSGQGFLSSYNSPLHF	TGTGCCAGCTCACAATCGGGACAGGGGTTTTTGAGCTCCTATAATTCACCCCTCCACTTT
19	TRBJ2-1	-	TRBD2	TRBV4-2	CASSQAASGAVGSYNEQFF	TGTGCCAGCAGCCAAGCGGCTAGCGGGGCAGTCGGCTCCTACAATGAGCAGTTCTTC
14	TRBJ2-1	-	TRBD1	TRBV5-4	CASGAGQGAYEQFF	TGTGCCAGCGGGGCGGGACAGGGGGCTTATGAGCAGTTCTTC
16	TRBJ2-1	-	-	TRBV5-1	CASSWEAGPTYNEQFF	TGCGCCAGCAGCTGGGAAGCGGGCCCCACCTACAATGAGCAGTTCTTC
15	TRBJ1-1	-	TRBD1	TRBV7-9	CASSLAQGVKTEAFF	TGTGCCAGCAGCTTAGCGCAGGGGGTGAAGACTGAAGCTTTCTTT
13	TRBJ2-2	-	-	TRBV5-6	CASVVRNTGELFF	TGTGCCAGCGTAGTTAGGAACACCGGGGAGCTGTTTTTT
14	TRBJ1-2	-	-	TRBV4-3	CASSQERGTYGYTF	TGCGCCAGCAGCCAAGAAAGGGGGACCTATGGCTACACCTTC
12	TRBJ2-7	-	-	TRBV7-2	CASSYTSYEQYF	TGTGCCAGCAGCTACACGTCCTACGAGCAGTACTTC
15	TRBJ1-1	-	TRBD1	TRBV28	CASSKTRGLVTEAFF	TGTGCCAGCAGTAAAACCAGGGGGCTTGTCACTGAAGCTTTCTTT
15	TRBJ2-7	-	-	TRBV5-4	CASSSGGGLTYEQYF	TGTGCCAGCAGCTCGGGGGGCGGGCTTACCTACGAGCAGTACTTC
17	TRBJ2-1	-	TRBD2	TRBV27	CASSSTGTSGSISEQFF	TGTGCCAGCAGTTCGACCGGGACTAGCGGGAGTATCAGTGAGCAGTTCTTC
14	TRBJ2-3	-	-	TRBV30	CAWSLTVSTDTQYF	TGTGCCTGGAGTTTGACAGTTAGCACAGATACGCAGTATTTT
16	TRBJ2-7	-	TRBD2	TRBV6-5	CASSYSASGRPREQYF	TGTGCCAGCAGTTACTCGGCTAGCGGGAGACCTAGGGAGCAGTACTTC
15	TRBJ1-3	-	-	TRBV4-3	CASSQDRNSGNTIYF	TGCGCCAGCAGCCAAGACAGGAACTCTGGAAACACCATATATTTT
13	TRBJ2-7	-	-	TRBV6-1	CASLEAGNYEQYF	TGTGCCAGCTTGGAGGCGGGGAACTACGAGCAGTACTTC
15	TRBJ2-3	-	TRBD2	TRBV9	CASSLSSGGTDTQYF	TGTGCCAGCTCTCTATCTAGCGGGGGAACAGATACGCAGTATTTT
14	TRBJ1-5	once	-	TRBV29-1	CSVQAGGGNQPQHF	TGCAGCGTCCAAGCGGGGGGAGGCAATCAGCCCCAGCATTTT
15	TRBJ2-3	-	TRBD2	TRBV7-9	CASSSYSGVGDTQYF	TGTGCCAGCAGCTCCTATAGCGGGGTTGGAGATACGCAGTATTTT
16	TRBJ1-2	few	TRBD1	TRBV5-1	CASSLARQGGMDGYTF	TGCGCCAGCAGCTTGGCGCGACAGGGAGGCATGGATGGCTACACCTTC
15	TRBJ2-5	-	TRBD2	TRBV4-1	CASSQIRSGEETQYF	TGCGCCAGCAGCCAGATTAGGAGCGGGGAAGAGACCCAGTACTTC
15	TRBJ1-1	-	-	TRBV4-1	CASSQDLAGNTEAFF	TGCGCCAGCAGCCAAGATCTTGCGGGGAACACTGAAGCTTTCTTT
15	TRBJ1-1	-	TRBD1	TRBV28	CASSFGQGRDTEAFF	TGTGCCAGCAGTTTCGGACAGGGCAGGGACACTGAAGCTTTCTTT
15	TRBJ2-7	few	TRBD2	TRBV6-1	CASSTTSGSSYEQYF	TGTGCCAGCAGCACCACTAGCGGGAGCTCCTACGAGCAGTACTTC
13	TRBJ2-1	-	-	TRBV4-1	CASSQDTTREQFF	TGCGCCAGCAGCCAAGATACCACTCGGGAGCAGTTCTTC
15	TRBJ1-5	-	-	TRBV30	CAWSVGAVDNQPQHF	TGTGCCTGGAGTGTTGGGGCAGTGGACAATCAGCCCCAGCATTTT